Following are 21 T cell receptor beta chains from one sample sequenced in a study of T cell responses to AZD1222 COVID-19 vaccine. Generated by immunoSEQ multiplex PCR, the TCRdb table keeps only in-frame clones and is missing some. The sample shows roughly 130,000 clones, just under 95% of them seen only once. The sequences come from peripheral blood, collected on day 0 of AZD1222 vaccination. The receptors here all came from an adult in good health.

The CDR3 DNA is TGTGCCAGCAGTGCGACTAGCGGGAGGGCCTCGGATACGCAGTATTTT. As protein: CASSATSGRASDTQYF. This sequence joins TRBV2 and TRBJ2-3; 14 nucleotides align to TRBD2. CDR3 size: 16 residues. Germline CDR1 reads SNHLY; CDR2 reads FYNNEI. Unmatched junction bases numbered 6, after V lost 4 bases and J lost 6 bases.

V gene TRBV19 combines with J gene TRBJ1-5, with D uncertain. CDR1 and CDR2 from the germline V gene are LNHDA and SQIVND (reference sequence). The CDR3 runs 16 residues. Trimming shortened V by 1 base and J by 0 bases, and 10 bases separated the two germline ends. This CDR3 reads CASSIVTAYSNQPQHF. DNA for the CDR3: TGTGCCAGTAGTATAGTGACGGCTTATAGCAATCAGCCCCAGCATTTT. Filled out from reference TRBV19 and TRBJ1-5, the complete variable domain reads DGGITQSPKYLFRKEGQNVTLSCEQNLNHDAMYWYRQDPGQGLRLIYYSQIVNDFQKGDIAEGYSVSREKKESFPLTVTSAQKNPTAFYLCASSIVTAYSNQPQHFGDGTRLSIL.

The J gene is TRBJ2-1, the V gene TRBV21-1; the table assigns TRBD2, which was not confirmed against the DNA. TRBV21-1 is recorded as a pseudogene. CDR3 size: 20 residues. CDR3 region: CASSKGGLEDPSSSYNEQFF. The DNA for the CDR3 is TGTGCCAGCAGCAAAGGAGGACTAGAGGATCCGTCGAGCTCCTACAATGAGCAGTTCTTC.

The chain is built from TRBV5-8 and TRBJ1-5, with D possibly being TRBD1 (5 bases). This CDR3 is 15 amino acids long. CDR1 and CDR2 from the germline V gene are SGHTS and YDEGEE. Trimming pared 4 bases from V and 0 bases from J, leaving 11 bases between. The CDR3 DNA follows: TGTGCCAGCAGCCGACAGAGAACTAGCAATCAGCCCCAGCATTTT. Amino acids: CASSRQRTSNQPQHF.

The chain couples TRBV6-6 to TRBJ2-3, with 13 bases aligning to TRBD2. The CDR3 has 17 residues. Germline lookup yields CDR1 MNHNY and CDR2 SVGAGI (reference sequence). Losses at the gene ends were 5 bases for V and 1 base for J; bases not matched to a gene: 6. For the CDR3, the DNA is TGTGCCAGCAGTCGCACAGGACTAGCGGGGGGCACAGATACGCAGTATTTT. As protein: CASSRTGLAGGTDTQYF.

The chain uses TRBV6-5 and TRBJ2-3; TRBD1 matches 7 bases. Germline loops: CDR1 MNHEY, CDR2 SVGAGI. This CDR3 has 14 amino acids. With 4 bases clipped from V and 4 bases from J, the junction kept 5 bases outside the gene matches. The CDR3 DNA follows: TGTGCCAGCAGTTTTAGGGGGCACGCAGATACGCAGTATTTT. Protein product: CASSFRGHADTQYF.

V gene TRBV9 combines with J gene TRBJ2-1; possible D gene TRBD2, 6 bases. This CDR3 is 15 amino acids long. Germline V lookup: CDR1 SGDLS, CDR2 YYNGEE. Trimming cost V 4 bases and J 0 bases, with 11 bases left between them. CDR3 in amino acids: CASSWDFGSYNEQFF. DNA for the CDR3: TGTGCCAGCAGCTGGGACTTTGGCTCCTACAATGAGCAGTTCTTC.

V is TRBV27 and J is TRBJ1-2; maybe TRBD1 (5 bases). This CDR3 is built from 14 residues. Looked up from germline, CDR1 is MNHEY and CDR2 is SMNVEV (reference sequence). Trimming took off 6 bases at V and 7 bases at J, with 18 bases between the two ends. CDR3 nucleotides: TGTGCCAGCAGCGCCTGGGGGGGATCCAGTGGCTACACCTTC. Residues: CASSAWGGSSGYTF.

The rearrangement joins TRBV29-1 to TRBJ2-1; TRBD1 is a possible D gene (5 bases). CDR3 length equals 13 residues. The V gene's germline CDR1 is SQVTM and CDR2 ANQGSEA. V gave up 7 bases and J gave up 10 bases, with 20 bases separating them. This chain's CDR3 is CSGRFRTGDEQFF. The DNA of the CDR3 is TGCAGCGGCCGTTTTCGAACAGGCGACGAGCAGTTCTTC.

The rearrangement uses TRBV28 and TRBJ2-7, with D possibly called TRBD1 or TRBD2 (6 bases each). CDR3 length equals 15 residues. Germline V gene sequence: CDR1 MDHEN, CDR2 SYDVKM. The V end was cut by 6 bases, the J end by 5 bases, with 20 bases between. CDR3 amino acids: CASRGDGGLGDEQYF. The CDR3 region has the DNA TGTGCCAGCAGGGGGGATGGGGGGCTAGGAGACGAGCAGTACTTC. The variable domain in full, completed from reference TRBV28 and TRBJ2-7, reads DVKVTQSSRYLVKRTGEKVFLECVQDMDHENMFWYRQDPGLGLRLIYFSYDVKMKEKGDIPEGYSVSREKKERFSLILESASTNQTSMYLCASRGDGGLGDEQYFGPGTRLTVT.

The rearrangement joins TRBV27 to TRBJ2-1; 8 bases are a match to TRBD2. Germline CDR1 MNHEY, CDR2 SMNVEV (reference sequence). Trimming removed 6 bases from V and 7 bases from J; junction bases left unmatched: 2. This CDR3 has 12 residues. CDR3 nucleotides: TGTGCCAGCAGGGAGCGGGAGAATGAGCAGTTCTTC. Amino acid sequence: CASRERENEQFF.

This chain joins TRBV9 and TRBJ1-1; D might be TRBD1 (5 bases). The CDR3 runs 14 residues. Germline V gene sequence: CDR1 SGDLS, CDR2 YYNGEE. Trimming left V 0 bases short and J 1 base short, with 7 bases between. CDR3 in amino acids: CASSVDRTNTEAFF. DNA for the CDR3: TGTGCCAGCAGCGTAGACAGGACGAACACTGAAGCTTTCTTT.

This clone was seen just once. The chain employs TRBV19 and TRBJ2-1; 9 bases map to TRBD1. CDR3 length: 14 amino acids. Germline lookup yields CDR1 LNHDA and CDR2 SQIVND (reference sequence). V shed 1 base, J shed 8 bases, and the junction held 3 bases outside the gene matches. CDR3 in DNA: TGTGCCAGTAGTATAGGGACAGGGGTCGATGAGCAGTTCTTC. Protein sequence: CASSIGTGVDEQFF.

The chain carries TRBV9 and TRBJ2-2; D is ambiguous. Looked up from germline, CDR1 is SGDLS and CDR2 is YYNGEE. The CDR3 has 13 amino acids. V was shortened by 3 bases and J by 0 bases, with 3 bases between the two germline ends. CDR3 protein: CASSGTNTGELFF. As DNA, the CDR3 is TGTGCCAGCAGCGGCACGAACACCGGGGAGCTGTTTTTT.

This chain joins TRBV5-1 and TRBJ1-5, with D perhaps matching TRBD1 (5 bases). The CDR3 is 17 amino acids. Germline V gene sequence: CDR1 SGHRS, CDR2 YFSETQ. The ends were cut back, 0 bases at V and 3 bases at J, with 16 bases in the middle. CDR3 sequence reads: CASSLGPRQGNNQPQHF. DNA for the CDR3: TGCGCCAGCAGCTTGGGCCCCCGCCAGGGTAACAATCAGCCCCAGCATTTT.

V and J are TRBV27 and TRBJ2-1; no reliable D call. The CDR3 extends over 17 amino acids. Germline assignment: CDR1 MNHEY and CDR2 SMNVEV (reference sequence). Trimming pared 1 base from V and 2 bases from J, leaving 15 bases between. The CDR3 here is CASSLWATKHTYNEQFF. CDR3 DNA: TGTGCCAGCAGTTTATGGGCAACTAAGCACACCTACAATGAGCAGTTCTTC.

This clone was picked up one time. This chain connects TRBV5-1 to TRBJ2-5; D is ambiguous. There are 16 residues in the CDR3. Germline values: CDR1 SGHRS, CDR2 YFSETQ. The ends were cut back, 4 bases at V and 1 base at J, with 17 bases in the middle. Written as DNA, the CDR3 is TGCGCCAGCAGCCTCAACCCCCCACAGCTCCAAGAGACCCAGTACTTC. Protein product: CASSLNPPQLQETQYF.

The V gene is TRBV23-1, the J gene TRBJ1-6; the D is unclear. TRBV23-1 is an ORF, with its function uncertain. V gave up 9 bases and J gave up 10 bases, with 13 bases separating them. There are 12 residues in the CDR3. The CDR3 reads CARGSNWSPLHF. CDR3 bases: TGCGCCAGGGGGAGCAATTGGTCACCCCTCCACTTT.

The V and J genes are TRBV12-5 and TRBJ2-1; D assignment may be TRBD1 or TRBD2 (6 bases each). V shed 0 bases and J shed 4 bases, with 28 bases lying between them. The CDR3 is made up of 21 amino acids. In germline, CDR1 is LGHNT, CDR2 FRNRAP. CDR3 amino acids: CASGLVLRGLALSGRYNEQFF. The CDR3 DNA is TGTGCTAGTGGTTTGGTACTTCGGGGGCTAGCTCTTTCGGGCCGTTACAATGAGCAGTTCTTC.

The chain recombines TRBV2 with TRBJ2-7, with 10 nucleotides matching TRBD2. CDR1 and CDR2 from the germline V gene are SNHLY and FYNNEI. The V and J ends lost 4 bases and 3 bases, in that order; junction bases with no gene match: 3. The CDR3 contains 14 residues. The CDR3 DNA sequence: TGTGCCAGCAGTGCCCTAGCGGGAGTCTACGAGCAGTACTTC. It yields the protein CASSALAGVYEQYF.

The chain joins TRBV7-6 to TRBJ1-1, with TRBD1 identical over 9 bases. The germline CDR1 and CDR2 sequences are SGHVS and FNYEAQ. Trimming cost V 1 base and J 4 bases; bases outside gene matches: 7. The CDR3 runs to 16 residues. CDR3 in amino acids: CASSLGSGTGTTEAFF. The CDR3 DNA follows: TGTGCCAGCAGCTTAGGATCCGGGACAGGGACCACTGAAGCTTTCTTT.